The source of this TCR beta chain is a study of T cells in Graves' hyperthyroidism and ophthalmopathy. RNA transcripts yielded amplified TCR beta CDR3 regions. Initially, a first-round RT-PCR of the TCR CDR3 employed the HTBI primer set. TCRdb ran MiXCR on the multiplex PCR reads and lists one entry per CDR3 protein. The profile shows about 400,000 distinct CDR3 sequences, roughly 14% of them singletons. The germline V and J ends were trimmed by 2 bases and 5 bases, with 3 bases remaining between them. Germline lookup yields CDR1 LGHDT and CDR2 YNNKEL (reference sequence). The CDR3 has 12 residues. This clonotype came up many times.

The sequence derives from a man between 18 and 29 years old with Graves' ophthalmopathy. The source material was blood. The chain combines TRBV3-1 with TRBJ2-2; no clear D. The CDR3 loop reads CASSQSTGELFF. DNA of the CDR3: TGTGCCAGCAGCCAAAGTACCGGGGAGCTGTTTTTT.